Shown below are 7 T cell receptor beta chains from a single sample sequenced in a study of blood T cell repertoires in COVID-19. Clones were read by immunoSEQ multiplex PCR, and TCRdb kept only the in-frame ones, dropping some. Of 150,000 to 200,000 clones listed, under 90% are singletons. The sample consisted of peripheral blood. The receptors derive from a man aged 30 to 45 with active or convalescent COVID-19.

V and J are TRBV28 and TRBJ1-4, with D tentatively TRBD1 (5 bases). The CDR3 loop spans 16 amino acids. V was clipped by 1 base and J by 5 bases, with 14 bases between them. CDR1 is MDHEN, CDR2 SYDVKM, per germline. The DNA of the CDR3 is TGTGCCAGCAGTTTATCTGACAGTCACCTCAATGAAAAACTGTTTTTT. This sequence encodes CASSLSDSHLNEKLFF.

This clone was recorded a few times. The V call is TRBV30, the J call TRBJ1-5; D uncertain. Germline assignment: CDR1 GTSNPN and CDR2 SVGIG (reference sequence). There are 13 residues in the CDR3. V gave up 1 base and J gave up 6 bases, with 10 bases separating them. CDR3 DNA: TGTGCCTGGAGTGGACTCGCGGTTCAGCCCCAGCATTTT. Residues: CAWSGLAVQPQHF.

The table lists this clone with a count of one. This chain links TRBV11-2 with TRBJ1-1; D remains ambiguous. V was shortened by 1 base and J by 1 base, with 7 bases between the two germline ends. The CDR3 has 14 amino acids. Per germline, CDR1 SGHAT and CDR2 FQNNGV. The CDR3 DNA reads TGTGCCAGCAGCTTAGCTGCGGGGAACACTGAAGCTTTCTTT. This gives the protein CASSLAAGNTEAFF. Supplemented by reference TRBV11-2 and TRBJ1-1, the full variable domain reads EAGVAQSPRYKIIEKRQSVAFWCNPISGHATLYWYQQILGQGPKLLIQFQNNGVVDDSQLPKDRFSAERLKGVDSTLKIQPAKLEDSAVYLCASSLAAGNTEAFFGQGTRLTVV.

This clone was seen at least ten times. The chain couples TRBV28 to TRBJ1-2, with 7 bases aligning to TRBD1. The CDR3 is made up of 14 amino acids. CDR1 is MDHEN, CDR2 SYDVKM, per germline. With 5 bases clipped from V and 5 bases from J, the junction kept 8 bases outside the gene matches. The CDR3 nucleotides are TGTGCCAGCAGTCCGACGACAGGGCTTTATGGCTACACCTTC. Protein sequence: CASSPTTGLYGYTF.

The chain has TRBV28 and TRBJ2-5, with 12 nucleotides matching TRBD1. The CDR3 consists of 17 residues. CDR1 and CDR2 from the germline V gene are MDHEN and SYDVKM. Unmatched junction bases numbered 11, after V lost 5 bases and J lost 4 bases. CDR3 nucleotides: TGTGCCAGCAGTCGCCCACCGGGACAGGGGGCTTCAGAGACCCAGTACTTC. Amino acid sequence: CASSRPPGQGASETQYF.

This chain uses TRBV5-7 with TRBJ1-1; D is uncertain. TRBV5-7 is an ORF, with its function uncertain. This CDR3 spans 15 amino acids. The ends were cut back, 2 bases at V and 0 bases at J, with 11 bases in the middle. The CDR3 DNA follows: TGTGCCAGCAGCTTCAAGAGGGCCATGAACACTGAAGCTTTCTTT. Translated: CASSFKRAMNTEAFF.

V and J are TRBV13 and TRBJ2-7, with D possibly matching TRBD2 (6 bases). CDR1 and CDR2 (germline): PRHDT, FYEKMQ (reference sequence). V gave up 0 bases and J gave up 8 bases, with 8 bases separating them. The CDR3 covers 12 residues. The CDR3: CASSLGGSQQYF. In nucleotides, the CDR3 is TGTGCCAGCAGCTTAGGCGGGAGCCAGCAGTACTTC.